Listed below are T cell receptor beta chains from one sample, sequenced in a study of cytomegalovirus exposure and HLA in healthy donors. Data came from immunoSEQ multiplex PCR; TCRdb stores just in-frame clones and leaves some out. The sample holds around 180,000 clones; roughly 80% are singletons and the top ten take around 6%. Sequencing input: PBMCs. The source is a woman aged 30 to 39 in good health and CMV-seropositive. Both conserved end residues are part of each CDR3. D genes are given only for firm matches. A row's size may be missing; if present it is once, few, many or a size class.

TRBJ1-2,TRBD1,.,15,TRBV9,CASSVGGGGSYGYTF,TGTGCCAGCAGCGTAGGAGGGGGCGGCTCCTATGGCTACACCTTC
TRBJ2-1,TRBD1,.,14,TRBV2,CASGGRTGLNEQFF,TGTGCCAGCGGAGGGAGGACAGGGCTCAATGAGCAGTTCTTC
TRBJ1-2,.,once,13,TRBV9,CASSLQGGYGYTF,TGTGCCAGCAGCCTTCAGGGAGGGTATGGCTACACCTTC
TRBJ1-5,TRBD1,.,15,TRBV6-1,CASSQDRAWRQPQHF,TGTGCCAGCAGCCAAGACAGGGCGTGGAGGCAGCCCCAGCATTTT
TRBJ2-7,.,.,14,TRBV7-2,CASSLRRGDYEQYF,TGTGCCAGCAGCTTAAGGAGAGGTGACTACGAGCAGTACTTC
TRBJ1-6,TRBD1,.,14,TRBV7-2,CASSFQTGNSPLHF,TGTGCCAGCAGCTTCCAGACAGGGAATTCACCCCTCCACTTT
TRBJ2-2,.,.,14,TRBV10-3,CAISESPPTGELFF,TGTGCCATCAGTGAGTCCCCTCCCACCGGGGAGCTGTTTTTT
TRBJ2-2,.,.,12,TRBV10-1,CASMRVTGELFF,TGCGCCAGCATGCGGGTCACCGGGGAGCTGTTTTTT
TRBJ1-1,.,.,14,TRBV6-5,CASSYRGQNTEAFF,TGTGCCAGCAGTTACCGGGGACAGAACACTGAAGCTTTCTTT
TRBJ1-1,.,.,14,TRBV5-6,CASSLGVMGTEAFF,TGTGCCAGCAGCTTAGGGGTGATGGGGACTGAAGCTTTCTTT
TRBJ2-7,TRBD1,.,16,TRBV6-5,CASSYRVRTGMNEQYF,TGTGCCAGCAGTTATAGGGTAAGGACAGGGATGAACGAGCAGTACTTC
TRBJ1-2,TRBD1,.,15,TRBV5-4,CASSLPRGGDYGYTF,TGTGCCAGCAGCCTCCCGAGAGGGGGCGACTATGGCTACACCTTC
TRBJ2-5,.,.,15,TRBV7-8,CASSLLWAGQETQYF,TGTGCCAGCAGCTTACTGTGGGCAGGGCAAGAGACCCAGTACTTC
TRBJ1-5,.,few,14,TRBV19,CASSRRDLNRPQHF,TGTGCCAGTAGTAGGCGGGACTTAAACAGACCCCAGCATTTT
TRBJ1-6,.,few,15,TRBV30,CAWSPLSTDNSPLHF,TGTGCCTGGAGTCCCCTCTCGACAGATAATTCACCCCTCCACTTT
TRBJ2-1,.,once,15,TRBV5-1,CASSPVGSSYNEQFF,TGCGCCAGCAGCCCGGTGGGGAGCTCCTACAATGAGCAGTTCTTC
TRBJ2-7,.,.,13,TRBV6-5,CASSYGFNQEQYF,TGTGCCAGCAGTTACGGTTTTAACCAGGAGCAGTACTTC
TRBJ2-3,TRBD2,.,19,TRBV10-2,CASKSGRGVAYSSTDTQYF,TGCGCCAGCAAAAGCGGGAGGGGGGTGGCCTACTCTAGCACAGATACGCAGTATTTT